This T cell receptor beta chain was observed in a study of T cell clonotyping in hematopoietic cell transplantation. General study points: Cells were unsorted, so CD4 and CD8 contributions were not separated.

Germline CDR1 and CDR2: SGHAT and FQDESV (reference sequence). The CDR3 sequence is 16 residues long. The V and J ends lost 5 bases and 1 base, in that order; junction bases with no gene match: 6. Regarding time point: recipient sample about 28 days before transplant, after cytoreduction. The data were produced by immunoSEQ multiplex PCR, yet TCRdb's version contains in-frame clones alone and is incomplete. Found here are about 38,000 clones, about 95% of them singletons; the top ten hold about 1.6%. This clone was detected once. Its antigen is not known. This sequence was found in a man aged 35-49 years with chronic myeloid leukemia. Some clones in this sample may be carry-over from other donors' samples. Sequenced material: peripheral blood mononuclear cells, taken before stem cell transplant. J is TRBJ2-2 and V is TRBV11-1; 8 nucleotides line up with TRBD2. CDR3 amino acids: CASSPRRGVNTGELFF. CDR3 in DNA: TGTGCCAGCAGCCCCAGGCGGGGGGTGAACACCGGGGAGCTGTTTTTT.